This TCR beta chain was found in a study of radiotherapy plus CTLA-4 blockade in lung cancer. Across the whole study: Objective responses arose in 18% of patients, and 31% experienced disease control.

Concerning this clone: What it binds is unknown.

Produced via immunoSEQ multiplex PCR; TCRdb's table is partial and in-frame only. The sample includes around 70,000 clones, over 75% of them seen just once. Overall study findings and caveats: Reports state that early shifts in blood T cell clones, with interferon-beta, best predicted response. Once radiotherapy plus ipilimumab had been given, TCR clones derived from tumor expanded in blood.

Those with chemo-refractory metastatic non-small-cell lung cancer were treated with focal radiation combined with CTLA-4 blockade using ipilimumab. Sequences were derived from peripheral blood, sampled from a patient treated with radiotherapy plus ipilimumab. This clonotype was obtained from a human donor with non-small cell lung cancer who had a partial response to radiotherapy plus ipilimumab.

The CDR3 nucleotides read TGTGCCAGCACTGGGGCTGGCGGTAATGAAAAACTGTTTTTT. Translating gives CASTGAGGNEKLFF. The rearrangement joins TRBV2 to TRBJ1-4, with TRBD1 as a possible D gene (5 bases). The V gene's germline CDR1 is SNHLY and CDR2 FYNNEI. The ends were cut back, 7 bases at V and 4 bases at J, with 13 bases in the middle. The CDR3 has 14 residues.